These 7 T cell receptor beta chains were sequenced from one sample in a study of T cells in Graves' hyperthyroidism and ophthalmopathy. Amplification targeted TCR beta CDR3 regions from RNA transcripts. The HTBI primer set served for first-round RT-PCR of the TCR CDR3. TCRdb reprocessed the multiplex PCR reads via MiXCR and lists one record per CDR3 protein. The sample records fewer than 45,000 distinct CDR3 sequences, roughly 49% being singletons. Material: blood. All receptors come from a woman aged 45-65 years with Graves' hyperthyroidism that later progressed to Graves' ophthalmopathy.

Comments on this clonotype: The conserved phenylalanine or tryptophan is not found at the CDR3 terminus, so this likely reflects a read error. It is unclear where the CDR3 begins or ends on the DNA, so no DNA is shown, and the CDR3 is as TCRdb lists it. The gene calls are TRBV9 and TRBJ1-4; TRBD1 is the table's D call and was not checked against the DNA. Germline V lookup: CDR1 SGDLS, CDR2 YYNGEE. From its first to its last residue, the CDR3 has 13 amino acids. CDR3 amino acids: CASSAQGAVYSSY.

Comment on this clonotype: This likely comes from a read error, as the CDR3 has no conserved phenylalanine or tryptophan at its end. Because the CDR3's place on the DNA is in doubt, the DNA is left out and the CDR3 is given as listed by TCRdb. This chain joins TRBV19 and TRBJ1-1. Germline CDR1 LNHDA, CDR2 SQIVND (reference sequence). The CDR3 extends over 12 residues, inclusive of both ends. CDR3 loop: CASSIGTAEALL.

J is TRBJ2-1 and V is TRBV20-1, with TRBD2 as a possible D gene (6 bases). V was shortened by 3 bases and J by 6 bases, with 18 bases between the two germline ends. CDR1 is DFQATT, CDR2 SNEGSKA, per germline (reference sequence). The length of the CDR3 is 15 residues. CDR3 sequence: CSASAAGIYSNEQFF. The CDR3 DNA follows: TGCAGTGCTAGTGCGGCGGGGATATATAGCAATGAGCAGTTCTTC.

By proportion, this clonotype is medium-sized. The chain uses TRBV24-1 and TRBJ2-7; 10 nucleotides agree with TRBD1. The V gene end was trimmed by 7 bases and the J gene end by 2 bases; junction bases not matched to a gene: 7. The germline V gene has CDR1 KGHDR and CDR2 SFDVKD. This CDR3 has 15 amino acids. The CDR3 DNA reads TGTGCCACCAGGACGGGACAGGGGTACACCTACGAGCAGTACTTC. Its protein product is CATRTGQGYTYEQYF.

V usage is TRBV11-3 and J usage is TRBJ2-7; D ambiguous. The germline gives CDR1 SGHNT, CDR2 YENEEA. V was clipped by 0 bases and J by 9 bases, with 12 bases between them. The CDR3 is made up of 13 amino acids. The CDR3 DNA is TGTGCCAGCAGCTTAGAGGGGAAGGCTATGCAGTACTTC. Residues: CASSLEGKAMQYF.

About this clonotype: One junction end disagrees with the germline gene, perhaps due to a read error. For the CDR3, the DNA is TGTGCCAGCAGCCTCGGGACAGCGAAAGAGACCCAGTGTTTT. Protein product: CASSLGTAKETQCF. The chain employs TRBV7-9 and TRBJ2-3, with 7 positions matching TRBD1. This CDR3 contains 14 residues. From germline, CDR1 is SEHNR and CDR2 FQNEAQ (reference sequence).

This clonotype came up many times. The chain recombines TRBV12-3 or TRBV12-4 with TRBJ2-1; TRBD1 aligns across 9 bases. J was trimmed by 0 bases and V by 6 bases; bases with no gene match: 3. CDR3 length: 15 residues. CDR3 nucleotide sequence: TGTGCCAGCAGGCCGGGACAGGGCTCCTACAATGAGCAGTTCTTC. Protein product: CASRPGQGSYNEQFF.